A single sample is the source of the 13 T cell receptor beta chains below, sequenced in a study of radiation and T cells in renal cell carcinoma (dated by TCRdb to about 2020). The library was obtained by the immunoSEQ multiplex PCR assay. The clones in this table, taken by TCRdb from immuneACCESS, are in-frame only. Not every clone is retained; where verified, under half of the shortfall comes from an unresolved V gene, and the cause of the rest is unknown. The sample contains tens of thousands of clones, 80% of them found a single time. The ten biggest clones cover about 30% of the sample. This sample's time point label indicates: blood 2 weeks post-SBRT. This specimen's treatment or condition label, per the study, means: 15 Gy SBRT to primary tumor, nephrectomy 4 weeks later. The sequences come from blood, collected from a patient whose treatment included radiotherapy and nephrectomy. Receptors were obtained from a woman in her 70s with renal cell carcinoma.

Turning to this clone: Other DNA sequences in this specimen translate into the identical CDR3. Written as DNA, the CDR3 is TGCGCCAGCAGCCCCGGGACAGGCAACACTGAAGCTTTCTTT. Encoded protein: CASSPGTGNTEAFF. The chain links TRBV5-1 to TRBJ1-1, with 8 bases that match TRBD1. This CDR3 has 14 residues. Germline CDR1 and CDR2: SGHRS and YFSETQ. Germline trimming cut 4 bases from V and 2 bases from J; bases unmatched to any gene: 4.

V and J are TRBV7-9 and TRBJ2-7; 10 bases agree with TRBD1. The CDR3 runs 18 residues. Per the germline V gene, CDR1 is SEHNR and CDR2 is FQNEAQ (reference sequence). V shed 5 bases, J shed 5 bases, and the junction held 18 bases outside the gene matches. The CDR3 reads CASSGWGSGTGAEHEQYF. As DNA, the CDR3 is TGTGCCAGCAGCGGTTGGGGATCCGGGACAGGGGCCGAGCACGAGCAGTACTTC. Using reference TRBV7-9 and TRBJ2-7 for the parts outside the CDR3, the full variable domain is DTGVSQNPRHKITKRGQNVTFRCDPISEHNRLYWYRQTLGQGPEFLTYFQNEAQLEKSRLLSDRFSAERPKGSFSTLEIQRTEQGDSAMYLCASSGWGSGTGAEHEQYFGPGTRLTVT.

This clone has just a few counts. The genes are TRBV6-1 and TRBJ2-1; D gene ambiguous. Between the trimmed V and J ends, which lost 9 bases and 11 bases, there was a span of 20 bases. The CDR3 runs to 13 residues. The V gene's germline CDR1 is MNHNS and CDR2 SASEGT. In DNA form, the CDR3 reads TGTGCCAGTCCATCGGACCCGCAAGGGAAGCAGTTCTTC. It is translated as CASPSDPQGKQFF.

This clone was counted a few times. The chain recombines TRBV19 with TRBJ2-5, with D possibly TRBD2 on 5 matching bases. This CDR3 spans 12 amino acids. V dropped 4 bases and J dropped 10 bases, with 13 bases sitting between them. Germline values: CDR1 LNHDA, CDR2 SQIVND (reference sequence). CDR3 amino acids: CASSTNRGNQYF. The CDR3 DNA reads TGTGCCAGTAGTACAAACCGGGGTAACCAGTACTTC.

The chain couples TRBV2 to TRBJ2-1, with 8 bases matching TRBD2. Germline V CDR1 and CDR2: SNHLY, FYNNEI. The CDR3 has 15 residues. V dropped 3 bases and J dropped 2; count of bases not matched to a gene: 3. This CDR3 reads CASSERGLAYNEQFF. The CDR3 region has the DNA TGTGCCAGCAGTGAGAGGGGACTAGCCTACAATGAGCAGTTCTTC.

The genes are TRBV9 and TRBJ1-1; a possible D gene is TRBD1 (6 bases). The CDR3 runs to 16 residues. V lost 0 bases to trimming and J lost 1 base, with 13 bases between them. CDR1 is SGDLS and CDR2 is YYNGEE in the germline V gene. For the CDR3, the DNA is TGTGCCAGCAGCGTAGGGCCCCAACAGGGGAACACTGAAGCTTTCTTT. Protein: CASSVGPQQGNTEAFF.

V usage is TRBV5-1 and J usage is TRBJ2-5; 11 nucleotides match TRBD1. With 2 bases clipped from V and 4 bases from J, the junction kept 10 bases outside the gene matches. This CDR3 contains 17 residues. Per germline, CDR1 SGHRS and CDR2 YFSETQ. For the CDR3, the DNA is TGCGCCAGCAGCTTAAACCGGGACAGGGGGATGGGAGAGACCCAGTACTTC. Protein: CASSLNRDRGMGETQYF.

The chain carries TRBV6-5 and TRBJ1-5; D possibly corresponds to TRBD1 (5 bases). The length of the CDR3 is 13 residues. V was pared by 5 bases and J by 3 bases, with 8 bases between. Germline V gene sequence: CDR1 MNHEY, CDR2 SVGAGI. The CDR3 loop reads CASSGDANQPQHF. The DNA of the CDR3 is TGTGCCAGCAGTGGGGACGCCAATCAGCCCCAGCATTTT.

This chain connects TRBV7-2 to TRBJ1-1; D gene uncertain. V shed 4 bases and J shed 1 base, with 7 bases lying between them. CDR1 is SGHTA and CDR2 is FQGNSA in the germline V gene. The CDR3 sequence is 13 residues long. CDR3 residues: CASSSGRNTEAFF. DNA of the CDR3: TGTGCCAGCAGCTCCGGCAGGAACACTGAAGCTTTCTTT.

The chain has TRBV7-9 and TRBJ2-3; D remains ambiguous. V lost 3 bases to trimming and J lost 2 bases, with 9 bases between them. This CDR3 contains 14 residues. Germline CDR1 and CDR2: SEHNR and FQNEAQ (reference sequence). In nucleotides, the CDR3 is TGTGCCAGCAGCTTCACGGGCATCACAGATACGCAGTATTTT. Encoded protein: CASSFTGITDTQYF. Full variable domain (remainder filled in from reference TRBV7-9 and TRBJ2-3): DTGVSQNPRHKITKRGQNVTFRCDPISEHNRLYWYRQTLGQGPEFLTYFQNEAQLEKSRLLSDRFSAERPKGSFSTLEIQRTEQGDSAMYLCASSFTGITDTQYFGPGTRLTVL.

The genes are TRBV5-4 and TRBJ2-7; 11 bases line up with TRBD1. This CDR3 is 15 amino acids long. Germline V gene sequence: CDR1 SGHNT, CDR2 YYREEE (reference sequence). After removal of 3 bases from V and 4 bases from J, the junction contained 6 bases not matched to a gene. CDR3: CASSSSGTGGYEQYF. DNA for the CDR3: TGTGCCAGCAGCTCATCCGGGACAGGGGGTTACGAGCAGTACTTC.

The rearrangement joins TRBV4-2 to TRBJ2-1; 12 bases line up with TRBD2. This CDR3 contains 20 residues. CDR1 LGHNA and CDR2 YNFKEQ come from the germline V gene. The junction had 14 bases not matched to a gene; V was cut back by 1 base and J by 4 bases. The CDR3 DNA sequence: TGTGCCAGCAGCCAAGCTCCCTCGACTCGACTAGCGGGAGAGTACAATGAGCAGTTCTTC. Amino acids: CASSQAPSTRLAGEYNEQFF.

This clone came up a few times. This chain joins TRBV5-6 and TRBJ1-6, with D perhaps matching TRBD1 (5 bases). This CDR3 region has 14 residues. The V gene lost 4 bases and the J gene lost 9 bases, with 14 bases spanning the gap. Germline V gives CDR1 SGHDT, CDR2 YYEEEE. The CDR3 sequence is CASSPAGSSSPLHF. In nucleotides, the CDR3 is TGTGCCAGCAGCCCAGCAGGGTCGAGTTCACCCCTCCACTTT.